This T cell receptor (beta chain) was recovered during a study of T cell responses to AZD1222 COVID-19 vaccine. Generated by immunoSEQ multiplex PCR, the TCRdb table keeps only in-frame clones and is missing some. This table holds about 94,000 clones, around 87% found once. J lost 2 bases, V lost 4 bases, and 3 bases had no gene match. Germline V gene lookup returns CDR1 SGDLS and CDR2 YYNGEE. The CDR3 is 14 amino acids. The clonotype was recovered from an adult in good health. The chain employs TRBV9 and TRBJ2-7; 10 bases are a match to TRBD1. Sequencing used peripheral blood, obtained on day 0 of AZD1222 vaccination. The CDR3 spells CASSQTGGAYEQYF. In DNA, the CDR3 is TGTGCCAGCAGCCAGACAGGGGGCGCCTACGAGCAGTACTTC.